These 14 T cell receptor beta chains came from one sample sequenced in a study of OX40 agonist ivuxolimab in advanced cancers. Only in-frame clones appear in the TCRdb table, and some are missing; sequencing was by immunoSEQ multiplex PCR. The sample contains around 140,000 clones, approximately 90% of which appear only once. This specimen consisted of CD4+ or CD8+ T cells sorted from blood, obtained in a trial of the OX40 agonist ivuxolimab. Receptor source: an adult with an advanced solid tumor such as melanoma, head and neck, liver or kidney cancer.

The chain recombines TRBV9 with TRBJ1-2; maybe TRBD1 (5 bases). Per the germline V gene, CDR1 is SGDLS and CDR2 is YYNGEE. Trimming left V 3 bases short and J 7 bases short, with 16 bases between. The CDR3 is made up of 14 amino acids. The CDR3 nucleotides are TGTGCCAGCAGCGATTACGGGACTCTTACTGGCTACACCTTC. Protein product: CASSDYGTLTGYTF.

The CDR3 sequence is CASSFGRDQPQHF. CDR3 DNA sequence: TGTGCCAGCAGCTTTGGGCGAGATCAGCCCCAGCATTTT. This chain links TRBV4-2 with TRBJ1-5; D is unclear. Germline V CDR1 and CDR2: LGHNA, YNFKEQ. V lost 5 bases and J lost 5, with 10 bases in between. The CDR3 runs 13 residues.

This rearrangement joins TRBV7-3 to TRBJ2-2; D tentatively reads TRBD1 or TRBD2 (5 bases each). V dropped 8 bases and J dropped 0 bases, with 16 bases sitting between them. The CDR3 is made up of 16 amino acids. Germline V gives CDR1 SGHTA, CDR2 FQGTGA. CDR3 region: CASAPWGSSNTGELFF. Written as DNA, the CDR3 is TGTGCCAGCGCCCCTTGGGGGAGTTCGAACACCGGGGAGCTGTTTTTT.

V gene TRBV7-3 combines with J gene TRBJ2-1, with 8 bases that match TRBD1. Germline V gene data show CDR1 as SGHTA and CDR2 as FQGTGA. V lost 4 bases, J lost 4 bases, and 6 bases stayed unmatched. The CDR3 covers 15 residues. This CDR3 is CASSYTGQGYNEQFF. In DNA, the CDR3 is TGTGCCAGCAGCTACACCGGACAGGGTTACAATGAGCAGTTCTTC.

The V call is TRBV4-2, the J call TRBJ1-4; maybe TRBD1 (5 bases). This CDR3 has 15 amino acids. V was clipped by 4 bases and J by 8 bases, with 17 bases between them. CDR1 and CDR2 from the germline V gene are LGHNA and YNFKEQ. The CDR3 DNA is TGTGCCAGCAGCCTGCAGACAGACCCCCAAGAAAAACTGTTTTTT. This sequence encodes CASSLQTDPQEKLFF.

This chain uses TRBV9 with TRBJ2-5, with D possibly matching TRBD2 (6 bases). With the DNA end fitting TRBJ2-7 better, the J assignment may be wrong. The germline V gene encodes CDR1 SGDLS and CDR2 YYNGEE. The CDR3 is 13 residues long. In DNA, the CDR3 is TGTGCCAGCAGCGTAGGCGGCGGGAACGAGCAGTACTTC. Translated: CASSVGGGNEQYF.

V gene TRBV2 combines with J gene TRBJ2-2; D unresolved. The germline V gene has CDR1 SNHLY and CDR2 FYNNEI. The CDR3 has 12 amino acids. With 6 bases removed from V and 6 bases from J, the gap between germline ends came to 8 bases. The CDR3 DNA reads TGTGCCAGCAGGGAACAGCCCGGGGAGCTGTTTTTT. It encodes CASREQPGELFF. Full variable domain (outside the CDR3, taken from reference TRBV2 and TRBJ2-2): EPEVTQTPSHQVTQMGQEVILRCVPISNHLYFYWYRQILGQKVEFLVSFYNNEISEKSEIFDDQFSVERPDGSNFTLKIRSTKLEDSAMYFCASREQPGELFFGEGSRLTVL.

This clone has just a few counts. The chain carries TRBV2 and TRBJ2-1; 7 bases map to TRBD1. This CDR3 has 15 amino acids. V lost 7 bases to trimming and J lost 4 bases; unmatched junction nucleotides: 10. Germline V gives CDR1 SNHLY, CDR2 FYNNEI. The CDR3 DNA reads as TGTGCCAGCAAGGGGGCAGACAGGGTATACAATGAGCAGTTCTTC. This sequence encodes CASKGADRVYNEQFF.

The rearrangement links TRBV5-1 to TRBJ1-3; D unclear. The germline V gene has CDR1 SGHRS and CDR2 YFSETQ. This CDR3 spans 16 amino acids. The V gene lost 4 bases and the J gene lost 0 bases, with 14 bases spanning the gap. For the CDR3, the DNA is TGCGCCAGCAGCCCCGGTGTTGAAAGCTCTGGAAACACCATATATTTT. Translating it yields CASSPGVESSGNTIYF.

This chain connects TRBV5-4 to TRBJ2-2; perhaps TRBD2 as D (5 bases). This CDR3 contains 17 residues. Trimming cost V 0 bases and J 4 bases, with 16 bases left between them. Germline-derived CDR1 and CDR2 are SGHNT and YYREEE (reference sequence). CDR3 region: CASSLVGLLGPTGELFF. The CDR3 nucleotides are TGTGCCAGCAGCTTGGTCGGACTGTTAGGGCCCACCGGGGAGCTGTTTTTT.

The chain employs TRBV7-9 and TRBJ2-7, with TRBD1 identical over 7 bases. The V gene's germline CDR1 is SEHNR and CDR2 FQNEAQ (reference sequence). V lost 5 bases to trimming and J lost 1 base; unmatched junction nucleotides: 2. There are 13 residues in the CDR3. The CDR3: CASSPGQSYEQYF. The CDR3 DNA reads as TGTGCCAGCAGCCCGGGACAGTCCTACGAGCAGTACTTC.

This chain links TRBV19 with TRBJ2-7; no firm D call. The CDR3 length is 12 residues. Germline V gene data show CDR1 as LNHDA and CDR2 as SQIVND (reference sequence). V lost 5 bases to trimming and J lost 3 bases, with 8 bases between them. The CDR3 DNA sequence: TGTGCCAGTAGTTTCACGGGCTACGAGCAGTACTTC. The encoded protein is CASSFTGYEQYF.

A single count supports this clone. The chain joins TRBV9 to TRBJ2-3; 7 bases match TRBD2. CDR3 size: 15 residues. The V and J ends lost 0 bases and 4 bases, in that order; junction bases with no gene match: 5. The germline V gene encodes CDR1 SGDLS and CDR2 YYNGEE. CDR3 nucleotide sequence: TGTGCCAGCAGCGTAGGGACTAGAGCCGCAGATACGCAGTATTTT. The encoded protein is CASSVGTRAADTQYF.

The rearrangement links TRBV5-1 to TRBJ1-4, with a weak D call TRBD1 (5 bases). Trimming pared 3 bases from V and 3 bases from J, leaving 9 bases between. This CDR3 has 14 residues. The V gene's germline CDR1 is SGHRS and CDR2 YFSETQ. The CDR3 sequence is CASSWGGPNEKLFF. The DNA of the CDR3 is TGCGCCAGCAGCTGGGGGGGACCTAATGAAAAACTGTTTTTT.